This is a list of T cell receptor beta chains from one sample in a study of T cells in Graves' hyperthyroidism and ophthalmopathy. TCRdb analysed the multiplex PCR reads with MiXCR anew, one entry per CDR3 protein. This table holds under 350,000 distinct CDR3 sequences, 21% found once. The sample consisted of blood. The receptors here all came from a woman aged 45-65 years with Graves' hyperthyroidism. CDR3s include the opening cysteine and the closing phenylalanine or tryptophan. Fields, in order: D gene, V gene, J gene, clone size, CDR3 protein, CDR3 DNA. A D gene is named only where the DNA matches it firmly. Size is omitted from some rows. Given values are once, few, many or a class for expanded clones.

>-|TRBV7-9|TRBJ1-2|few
CASSLAYGCTF
TGTGCCAGCAGCTTGGCCTATGGCTGCACCTTC
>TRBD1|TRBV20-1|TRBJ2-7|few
CSARMDRGTGEQYF
TGCAGTGCTAGGATGGACAGGGGGACCGGCGAGCAGTACTTC
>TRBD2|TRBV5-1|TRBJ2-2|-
CASSLVPGLAGGVGELFF
TGCGCCAGCAGCTTGGTCCCGGGACTAGCGGGAGGAGTCGGGGAGCTGTTTTTT
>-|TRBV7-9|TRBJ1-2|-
CASSPGLLVYGYTF
TGTGCCAGCAGCCCAGGGTTGTTGGTCTATGGCTACACCTTC
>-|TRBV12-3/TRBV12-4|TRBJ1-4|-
CASSPRGDGEKLFF
TGTGCCAGCAGTCCGAGGGGGGACGGTGAAAAACTGTTTTTT
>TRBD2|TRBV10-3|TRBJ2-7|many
CAISQTGGYEQYF
TGTGCCATCAGTCAGACGGGAGGGTACGAGCAGTACTTC
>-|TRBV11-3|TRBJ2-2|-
CASSLGGTATGELFF
TGTGCCAGCAGCTTAGGCGGGACAGCGACCGGGGAGCTGTTTTTT
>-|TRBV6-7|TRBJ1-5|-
CASSTVQGCQPQHF
TGTGCCAGCAGTACGGTTCAGGGGTGCCAGCCCCAGCATTTT
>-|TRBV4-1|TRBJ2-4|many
CASSQEWLGQFKNIQYF
TGCGCCAGCAGCCAAGAGTGGCTTGGACAGTTCAAAAACATTCAGTACTTC
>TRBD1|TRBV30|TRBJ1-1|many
CASDRGGYTEAFF
TGTGCCTCGGACAGGGGGGGGTACACTGAAGCTTTCTTT
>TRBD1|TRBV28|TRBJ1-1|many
CASRGTGWTEAFF
TGTGCCAGCAGGGGGACAGGGTGGACTGAAGCTTTCTTT
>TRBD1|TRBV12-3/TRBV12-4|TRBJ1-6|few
CASRLGTGHNSPLHF
TGTGCCAGCAGACTCGGGACAGGGCACAATTCACCCCTCCACTTT
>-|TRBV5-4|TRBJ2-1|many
CASKRQGINEQFF
TGTGCCAGCAAAAGGCAGGGGATCAATGAGCAGTTCTTC
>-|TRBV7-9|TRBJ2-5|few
CASSLGIYQETQYF
TGTGCCAGCAGCTTAGGTATATACCAAGAGACCCAGTACTTC
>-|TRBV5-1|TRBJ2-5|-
CASSGGRGLQETQYF
TGCGCCAGCAGCGGGGGGCGAGGGTTACAAGAGACCCAGTACTTC
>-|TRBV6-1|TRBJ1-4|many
CASSPGRINEKLFF
TGTGCCAGCAGTCCGGGCAGAATTAATGAAAAACTGTTTTTT
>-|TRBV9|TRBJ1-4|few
CASSVSPRASNEKLFF
TGTGCCAGCAGCGTGTCGCCCCGGGCCTCTAATGAAAAACTGTTTTTT
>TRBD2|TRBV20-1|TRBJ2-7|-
CSASLAGVGWYEQYF
TGCAGTGCTAGTCTAGCGGGAGTCGGGTGGTACGAGCAGTACTTC
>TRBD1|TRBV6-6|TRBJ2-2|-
CASSYQQGSGELFF
TGTGCCAGCAGTTACCAACAGGGGTCCGGGGAGCTGTTTTTT
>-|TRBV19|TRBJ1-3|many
CASSPGTGNTIYF
TGTGCCAGTAGTCCGGGGACTGGAAACACCATATATTTT
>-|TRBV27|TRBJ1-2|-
CASSLDGSNYGYTF
TGTGCCAGCAGTTTAGATGGGTCGAACTATGGCTACACCTTC
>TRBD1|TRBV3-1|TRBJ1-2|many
CASSQVTGGANYGYTF
TGTGCCAGCAGCCAGGTGACAGGGGGCGCTAACTATGGCTACACCTTC
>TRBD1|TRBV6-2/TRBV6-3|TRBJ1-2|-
CASSSRDRKKGYYGYTF
TGTGCCAGCAGTTCCCGGGACAGAAAAAAGGGCTACTATGGCTACACCTTC
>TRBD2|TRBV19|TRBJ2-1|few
CASSIGGSGRNEQFF
TGTGCCAGTAGTATCGGTGGTAGCGGGCGCAATGAGCAGTTCTTC
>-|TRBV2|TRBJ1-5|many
CASSEATTSNQPQHF
TGTGCCAGCAGTGAAGCTACAACCAGCAATCAGCCCCAGCATTTT
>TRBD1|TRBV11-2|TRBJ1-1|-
CASSLTGVDTEAFF
TGTGCCAGCAGCTTAACAGGGGTGGACACTGAAGCTTTCTTT
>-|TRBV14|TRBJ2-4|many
CASSHANIQYF
TGTGCCAGCAGCCACGCAAACATTCAGTACTTC
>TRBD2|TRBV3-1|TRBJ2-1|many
CASSLWTSGNNEQFF
TGTGCCAGCAGCCTGTGGACTAGCGGTAACAATGAGCAGTTCTTC
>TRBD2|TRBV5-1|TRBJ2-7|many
CASSFQGLAVYEQYF
TGCGCCAGCAGCTTCCAGGGACTAGCGGTATACGAGCAGTACTTC
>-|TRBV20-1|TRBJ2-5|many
CSANSPQETQYF
TGCAGTGCCAACAGTCCTCAAGAGACCCAGTACTTC
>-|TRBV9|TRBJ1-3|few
CASSLSWTALSGNTIYF
TGTGCCAGCAGCCTTTCGTGGACAGCGCTCTCTGGAAACACCATATATTTT
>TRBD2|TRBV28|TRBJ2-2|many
CASTVAGGRNTGELFF
TGTGCCAGCACCGTAGCGGGGGGGCGGAACACCGGGGAGCTGTTTTTT
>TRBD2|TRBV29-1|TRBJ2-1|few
CSVVGGSLYNEQFF
TGCAGCGTTGTCGGCGGGAGCCTCTACAATGAGCAGTTCTTC
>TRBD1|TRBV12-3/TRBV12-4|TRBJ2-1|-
CASSDTGGSHNEQFF
TGTGCCAGCAGTGATACAGGGGGCTCCCACAATGAGCAGTTCTTC
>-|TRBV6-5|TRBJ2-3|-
CASSYSLASTDTQYF
TGTGCCAGCAGTTACTCGTTAGCGTCTACAGATACGCAGTATTTT
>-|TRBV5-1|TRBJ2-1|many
CASSPRPYNEQFF
TGCGCCAGCAGCCCAAGACCTTACAATGAGCAGTTCTTC
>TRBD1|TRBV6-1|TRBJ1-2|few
CASSRDRGYYGYTF
TGTGCCAGCAGTCGGGACAGGGGGTACTATGGCTACACCTTC
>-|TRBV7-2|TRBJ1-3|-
CASSYQARPTIYF
TGTGCCAGCAGCTACCAGGCTCGGCCCACCATATATTTT
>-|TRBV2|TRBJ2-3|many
CASSERGDRGTDTQYF
TGTGCCAGCAGTGAAAGGGGGGACAGAGGCACAGATACGCAGTATTTT
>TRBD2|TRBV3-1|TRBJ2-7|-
CASSKLAGGPYEQYF
TGTGCCAGCAGCAAACTAGCGGGAGGGCCCTACGAGCAGTACTTC
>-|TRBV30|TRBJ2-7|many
CAWSPGPPYEQYF
TGTGCCTGGAGCCCGGGACCCCCCTACGAGCAGTACTTC
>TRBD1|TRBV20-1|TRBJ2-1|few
CSANRDREFF
TGCAGTGCTAACCGGGACAGGGAGTTCTTC